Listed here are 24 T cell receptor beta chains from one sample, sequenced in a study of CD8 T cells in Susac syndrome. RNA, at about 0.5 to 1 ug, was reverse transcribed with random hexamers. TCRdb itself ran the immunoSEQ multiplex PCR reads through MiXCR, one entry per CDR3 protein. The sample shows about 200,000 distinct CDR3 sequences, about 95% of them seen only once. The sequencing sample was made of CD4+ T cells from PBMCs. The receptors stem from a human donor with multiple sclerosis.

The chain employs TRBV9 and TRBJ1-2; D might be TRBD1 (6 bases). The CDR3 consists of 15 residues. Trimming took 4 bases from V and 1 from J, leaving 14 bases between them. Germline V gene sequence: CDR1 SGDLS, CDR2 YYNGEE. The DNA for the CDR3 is TGTGCCAGCAGCCTGGGGGCAGAGAATAACTATGGCTACACCTTC. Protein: CASSLGAENNYGYTF.

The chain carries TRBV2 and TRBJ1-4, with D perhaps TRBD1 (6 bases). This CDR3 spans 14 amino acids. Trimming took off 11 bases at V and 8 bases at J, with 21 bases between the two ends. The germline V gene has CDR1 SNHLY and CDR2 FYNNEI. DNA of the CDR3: TGTGCCGCGGGGGGACAAATCGGCTTCGAAAAACTGTTTTTT. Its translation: CAAGGQIGFEKLFF.

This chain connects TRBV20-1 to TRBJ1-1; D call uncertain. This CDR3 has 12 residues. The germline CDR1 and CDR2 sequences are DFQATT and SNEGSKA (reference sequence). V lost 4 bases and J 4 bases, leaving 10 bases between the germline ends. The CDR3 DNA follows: TGCAGTGCTACCATGAGGGCCACTGAAGCTTTCTTT. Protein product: CSATMRATEAFF.

The chain's CDR3 is CASSPGPGDQPQHF. The CDR3 DNA reads as TGTGCCAGCAGTCCGGGGCCCGGGGATCAGCCCCAGCATTTT. This chain joins TRBV11-2 and TRBJ1-5; maybe TRBD1 (5 bases). The V end was cut by 6 bases, the J end by 5 bases, with 14 bases between. This CDR3 contains 14 residues. Germline V gene sequence: CDR1 SGHAT, CDR2 FQNNGV. The entire variable domain, with the rest obtained from reference TRBV11-2 and TRBJ1-5, is as follows: EAGVAQSPRYKIIEKRQSVAFWCNPISGHATLYWYQQILGQGPKLLIQFQNNGVVDDSQLPKDRFSAERLKGVDSTLKIQPAKLEDSAVYLCASSPGPGDQPQHFGDGTRLSIL.

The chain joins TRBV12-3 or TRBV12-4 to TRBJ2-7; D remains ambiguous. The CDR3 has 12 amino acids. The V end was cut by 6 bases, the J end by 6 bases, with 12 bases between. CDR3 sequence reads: CASSPRQREQYF. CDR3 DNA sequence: TGTGCCAGCAGCCCTCGGCAGCGCGAGCAGTACTTC.

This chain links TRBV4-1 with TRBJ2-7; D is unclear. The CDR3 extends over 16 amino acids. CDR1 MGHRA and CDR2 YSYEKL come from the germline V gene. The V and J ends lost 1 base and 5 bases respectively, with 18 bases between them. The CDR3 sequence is CASSQGVTDGYNEQYF. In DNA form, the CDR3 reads TGCGCCAGCAGCCAAGGCGTTACAGATGGGTACAACGAGCAGTACTTC.

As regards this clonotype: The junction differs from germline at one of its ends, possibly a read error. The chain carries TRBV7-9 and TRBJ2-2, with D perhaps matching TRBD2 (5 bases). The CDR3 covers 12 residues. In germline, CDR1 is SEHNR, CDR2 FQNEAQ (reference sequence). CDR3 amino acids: CASSPGAGELFF. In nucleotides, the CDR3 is TGTGCCAGCAGCCCAGGAGCCGGGGAGCTTTTTTTT.

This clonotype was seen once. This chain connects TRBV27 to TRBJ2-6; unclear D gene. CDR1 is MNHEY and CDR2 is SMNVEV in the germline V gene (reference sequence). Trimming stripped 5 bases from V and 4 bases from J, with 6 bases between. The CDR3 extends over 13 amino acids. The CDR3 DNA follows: TGTGCCAGCAGTGCCTTGGGGGCCAACGTCCTGACTTTC. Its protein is CASSALGANVLTF.

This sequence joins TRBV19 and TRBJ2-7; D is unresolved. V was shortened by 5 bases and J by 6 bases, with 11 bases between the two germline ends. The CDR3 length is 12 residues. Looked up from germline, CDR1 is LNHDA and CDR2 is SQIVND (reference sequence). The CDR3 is CASSPGWGEQYF. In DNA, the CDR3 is TGTGCCAGTAGTCCCGGTTGGGGCGAGCAGTACTTC.

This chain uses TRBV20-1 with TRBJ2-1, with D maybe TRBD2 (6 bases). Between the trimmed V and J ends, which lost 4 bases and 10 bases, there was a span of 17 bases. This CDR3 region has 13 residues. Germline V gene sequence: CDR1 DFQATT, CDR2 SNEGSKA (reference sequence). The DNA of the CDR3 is TGCAGTGCTATTACTGGGTCTGGGAGGGAGCAGTTCTTC. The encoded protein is CSAITGSGREQFF.

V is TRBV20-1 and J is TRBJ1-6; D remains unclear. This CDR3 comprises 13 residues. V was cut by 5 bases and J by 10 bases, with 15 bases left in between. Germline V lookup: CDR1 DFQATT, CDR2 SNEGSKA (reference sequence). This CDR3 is CSAEGASGSPLHF. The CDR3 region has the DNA TGCAGTGCTGAGGGCGCTTCTGGGTCACCCCTCCACTTT.

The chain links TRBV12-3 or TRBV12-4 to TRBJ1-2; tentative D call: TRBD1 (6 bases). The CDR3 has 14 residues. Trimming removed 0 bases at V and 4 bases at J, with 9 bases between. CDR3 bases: TGTGCCAGCAGTTTAGCCAGGGGTGGCTATGGCTACACCTTC. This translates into CASSLARGGYGYTF.

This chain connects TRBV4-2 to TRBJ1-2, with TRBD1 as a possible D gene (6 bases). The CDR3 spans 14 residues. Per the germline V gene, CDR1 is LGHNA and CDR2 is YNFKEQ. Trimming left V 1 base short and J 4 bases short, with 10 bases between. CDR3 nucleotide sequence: TGTGCCAGCAGCCAAGTCGACAGGTTCTATGGCTACACCTTC. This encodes CASSQVDRFYGYTF.

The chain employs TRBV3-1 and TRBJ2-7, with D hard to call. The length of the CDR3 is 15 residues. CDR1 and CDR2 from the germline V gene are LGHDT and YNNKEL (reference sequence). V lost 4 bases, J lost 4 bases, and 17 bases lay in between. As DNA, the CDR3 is TGTGCCAGCAGCCCTACCACCGGGTCCACTTACGAGCAGTACTTC. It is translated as CASSPTTGSTYEQYF.

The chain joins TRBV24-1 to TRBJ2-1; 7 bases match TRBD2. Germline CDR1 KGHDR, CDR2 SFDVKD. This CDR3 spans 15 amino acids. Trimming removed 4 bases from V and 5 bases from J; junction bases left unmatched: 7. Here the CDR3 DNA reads TGTGCCACCAGTGAGCGGGAGCCCCTTAACAATGAGCAGTTCTTC. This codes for CATSEREPLNNEQFF.

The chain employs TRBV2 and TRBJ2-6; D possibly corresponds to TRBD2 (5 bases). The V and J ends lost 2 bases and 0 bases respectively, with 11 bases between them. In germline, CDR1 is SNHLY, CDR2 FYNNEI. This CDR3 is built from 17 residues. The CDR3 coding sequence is TGTGCCAGCAGTGAACGGGGAGTAGGCTCTGGGGCCAACGTCCTGACTTTC. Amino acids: CASSERGVGSGANVLTF.

The CDR3 coding sequence is TGTGCCAGCAGCTTAAATGGGCCGGATGGCTACACCTTC. This sequence encodes CASSLNGPDGYTF. The rearrangement links TRBV7-3 to TRBJ1-2, with D hard to call. The ends were cut back, 1 base at V and 6 bases at J, with 9 bases in the middle. Germline CDR1 and CDR2: SGHTA and FQGTGA. CDR3 size: 13 residues.

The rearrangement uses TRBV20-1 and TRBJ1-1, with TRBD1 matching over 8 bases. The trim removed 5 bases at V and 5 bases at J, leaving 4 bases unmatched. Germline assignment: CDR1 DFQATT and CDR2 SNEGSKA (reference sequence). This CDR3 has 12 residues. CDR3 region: CSAGQGDTEAFF. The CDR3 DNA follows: TGCAGTGCTGGACAGGGTGATACTGAAGCTTTCTTT.

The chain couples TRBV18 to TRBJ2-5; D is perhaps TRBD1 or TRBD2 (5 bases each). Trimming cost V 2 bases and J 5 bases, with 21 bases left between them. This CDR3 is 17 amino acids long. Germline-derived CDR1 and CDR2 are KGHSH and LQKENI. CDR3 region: CASSPFKTGVSGETQYF. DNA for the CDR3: TGTGCCAGCTCACCATTTAAAACAGGTGTTTCGGGGGAGACCCAGTACTTC. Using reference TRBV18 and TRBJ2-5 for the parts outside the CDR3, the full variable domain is NAGVMQNPRHLVRRRGQEARLRCSPMKGHSHVYWYRQLPEEGLKFMVYLQKENIIDESGMPKERFSAEFPKEGPSILRIQQVVRGDSAAYFCASSPFKTGVSGETQYFGPGTRLLVL.

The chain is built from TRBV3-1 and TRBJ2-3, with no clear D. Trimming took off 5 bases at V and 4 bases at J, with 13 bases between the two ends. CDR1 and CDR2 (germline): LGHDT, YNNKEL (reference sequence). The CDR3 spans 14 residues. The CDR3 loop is CASSWTAFADTQYF. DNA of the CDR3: TGTGCCAGCAGCTGGACGGCTTTCGCAGATACGCAGTATTTT.

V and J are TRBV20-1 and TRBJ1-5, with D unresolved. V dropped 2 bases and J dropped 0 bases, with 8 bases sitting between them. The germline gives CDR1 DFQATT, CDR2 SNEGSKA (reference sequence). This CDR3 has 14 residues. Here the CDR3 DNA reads TGCAGTGCTAGAAGAGGACTTAGCAATCAGCCCCAGCATTTT. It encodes CSARRGLSNQPQHF.

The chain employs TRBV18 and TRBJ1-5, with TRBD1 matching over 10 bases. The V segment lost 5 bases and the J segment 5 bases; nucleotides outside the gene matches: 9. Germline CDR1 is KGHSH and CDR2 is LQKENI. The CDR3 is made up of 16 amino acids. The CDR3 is CASSSGQGGRDQPQHF. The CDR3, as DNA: TGTGCCAGCTCATCCGGACAGGGGGGGCGGGATCAGCCCCAGCATTTT.

CDR3 DNA sequence: TGCAGCGTTGTCCTGAGGGCCGGCTACACCTTC. Amino acids: CSVVLRAGYTF. This chain connects TRBV29-1 to TRBJ1-2; D uncertain. CDR1 and CDR2 from the germline V gene are SQVTM and ANQGSEA. The CDR3 contains 11 residues. V gave up 4 bases and J gave up 8 bases, with 11 bases separating them.

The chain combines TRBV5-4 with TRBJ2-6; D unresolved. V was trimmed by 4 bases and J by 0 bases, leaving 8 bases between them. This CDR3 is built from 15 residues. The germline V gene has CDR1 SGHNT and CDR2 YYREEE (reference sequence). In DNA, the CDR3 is TGTGCCAGCAGCCCGACGCGCTCTGGGGCCAACGTCCTGACTTTC. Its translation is CASSPTRSGANVLTF.